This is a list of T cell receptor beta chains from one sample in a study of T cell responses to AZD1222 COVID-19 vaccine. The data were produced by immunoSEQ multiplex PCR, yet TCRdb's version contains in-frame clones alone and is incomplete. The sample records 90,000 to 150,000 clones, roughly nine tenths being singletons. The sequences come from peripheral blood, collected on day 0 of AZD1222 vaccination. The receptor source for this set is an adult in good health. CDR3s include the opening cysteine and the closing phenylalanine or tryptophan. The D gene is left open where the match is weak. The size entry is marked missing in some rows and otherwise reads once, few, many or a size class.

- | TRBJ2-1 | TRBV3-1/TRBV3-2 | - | TGTGCCAGCAGCCAAGATCTGGGACTCGGCAATGAGCAGTTCTTC | CASSQDLGLGNEQFF
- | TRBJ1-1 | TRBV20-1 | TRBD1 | TGCAGTGCTAGTACGAGACAGGGGAACACTGAAGCTTTCTTT | CSASTRQGNTEAFF
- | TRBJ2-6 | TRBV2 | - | TGTGCCAGCAGCCGGGACCCCCGACAGTTTTACTCTGGGGCCAACGTCCTGACTTTC | CASSRDPRQFYSGANVLTF
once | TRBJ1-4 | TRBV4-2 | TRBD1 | TGTGCCAGCAGCCGAACACAGGGGGCCGGAGCTAATGAAAAACTGTTTTTT | CASSRTQGAGANEKLFF
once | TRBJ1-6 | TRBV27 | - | TGTGCCAGCAGTTTAACTGGAGTGGGTTCACCCCTCCACTTT | CASSLTGVGSPLHF
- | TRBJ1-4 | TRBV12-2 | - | TGTGCAAGTCGCTTGTCCGGGGAGTGGACAGGGATATTGGGAAAACTGTTTTTT | CASRLSGEWTGILGKLFF
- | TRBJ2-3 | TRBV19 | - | TGTGCCAGTAGTACTGGCGGAGCTTTCACAGATACGCAGTATTTT | CASSTGGAFTDTQYF
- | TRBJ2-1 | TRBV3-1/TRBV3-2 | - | TGTGCCAGCAGCCCAAGTCCCCGGGACTTTACTCTGTTCTTC | CASSPSPRDFTLFF
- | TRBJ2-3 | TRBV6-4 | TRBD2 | TGTGCCACCTCTTCTAGCGGGACTAGCACAGATACGCAGTATTTT | CATSSSGTSTDTQYF
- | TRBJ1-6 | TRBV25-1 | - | TGTGCCAGCCGGGGTCAGGGTACCTCCTATAATTCACCCCTCCACTTT | CASRGQGTSYNSPLHF
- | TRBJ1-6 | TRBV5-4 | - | TGTGCCAGCAGCTTGGTTATAGGTACGGATAATTCACCCCTCCACTTT | CASSLVIGTDNSPLHF
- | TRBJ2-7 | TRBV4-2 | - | TGTGCCAGCAGCCAAGATTTGGCCTCCGACGAGCAGTACTTC | CASSQDLASDEQYF
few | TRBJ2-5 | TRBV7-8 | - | TGTGCCAGCAGCTTAAATAAAGTGGCAGAGACCCAGTACTTC | CASSLNKVAETQYF
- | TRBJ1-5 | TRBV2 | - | TGTGCCAGCAGTGTACAGCCCAATCAGCCCCAGCATTTT | CASSVQPNQPQHF
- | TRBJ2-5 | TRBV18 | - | TGTGCCAGCTGGGGAGACAGTGAGACCCAGTACTTC | CASWGDSETQYF
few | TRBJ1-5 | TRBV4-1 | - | TGCGCCAGCAGCCAAGGTCTGGGGGCAGGATGGCAGCCCCAGCATTTT | CASSQGLGAGWQPQHF
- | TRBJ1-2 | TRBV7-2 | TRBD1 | TGTGCCAGCAGCTGGGGAACAGGGGGCGATGGCTACACCTTC | CASSWGTGGDGYTF
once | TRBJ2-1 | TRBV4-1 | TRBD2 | TGCGCCAGCAGCCAGCGAGATCAATGGACTAGCGGGTACAGCTCCTACAATGAGCAGTTCTTC | CASSQRDQWTSGYSSYNEQFF
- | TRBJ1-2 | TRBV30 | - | TGTGCCTGGAGTCAACCTAACTATGGCTACACCTTC | CAWSQPNYGYTF
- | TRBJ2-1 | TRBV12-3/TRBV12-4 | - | TGTGCCAGCAGTTTAGGTTCCCTAGCGATGCAGTTCTTC | CASSLGSLAMQFF
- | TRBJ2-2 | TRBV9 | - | TGTGCCAGCAGCCCGGCGGAAACAAACACCGGGGAGCTGTTTTTT | CASSPAETNTGELFF
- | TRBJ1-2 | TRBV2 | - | TGTGCCAGCAGGGAGCGCGGGGGAGGGAATGGCTACACCTTC | CASRERGGGNGYTF
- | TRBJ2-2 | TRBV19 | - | TGTGCCAGTATCGGGGGTAGGGCGAACACCGGGGAGCTGTTTTTT | CASIGGRANTGELFF
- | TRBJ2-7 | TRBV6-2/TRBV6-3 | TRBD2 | TGTGCCAGCAGTTCAGAAGGCGGGAGAGGGGCCTACGAGCAGTACTTC | CASSSEGGRGAYEQYF
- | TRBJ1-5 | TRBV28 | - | TGTGCCAGCAGTGCCGACGCGGACAGTAGCAATCAGCCCCAGCATTTT | CASSADADSSNQPQHF
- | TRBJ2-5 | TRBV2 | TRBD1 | TGTGCCAGCTTGCGGGACAGGGGAGGTGGGGAGACCCAGTACTTC | CASLRDRGGGETQYF
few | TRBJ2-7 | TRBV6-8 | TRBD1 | TGTGCCAGCAGTTCTGCCGGGACAGGGCAGCGGGTATGCTCCTACGAGCAGTACTTC | CASSSAGTGQRVCSYEQYF
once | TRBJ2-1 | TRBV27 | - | TGTGCCAGCAGTCCGGGACCCTACGGGAATGAGCAGTTCTTC | CASSPGPYGNEQFF
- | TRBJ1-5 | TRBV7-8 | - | TGTGCCAGCAGCTTAACAGATTCCAATCAGCCCCAGCATTTT | CASSLTDSNQPQHF
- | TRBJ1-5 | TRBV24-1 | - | TGTGCCACCAGTGCACGAGGTCAGCCTAATCAGCCCCAGCATTTT | CATSARGQPNQPQHF
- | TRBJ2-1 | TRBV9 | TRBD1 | TGTGCCAGCAGCGAGAACCCCGGGACAGGGTTACGGTTCTTC | CASSENPGTGLRFF
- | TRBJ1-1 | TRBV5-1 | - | TGCGCCAGCAGCTTACTACCCCGGACGGGGAACACTGAAGCTTTCTTT | CASSLLPRTGNTEAFF
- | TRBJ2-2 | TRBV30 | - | TGTGCCTGGAGCCCTCCGGGGCTCACCGGGGAGCTGTTTTTT | CAWSPPGLTGELFF
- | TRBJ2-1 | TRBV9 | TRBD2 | TGTGCCAGCAGCGTAGGCCCTACTAGCGGGGGGCCCGATGAGCAGTTCTTC | CASSVGPTSGGPDEQFF
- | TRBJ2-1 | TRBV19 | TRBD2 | TGTGCCAGTAGTATGGCGGCTAGCGGGAGCGATGAGCAGTTCTTC | CASSMAASGSDEQFF
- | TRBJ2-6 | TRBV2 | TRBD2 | TGTGCCAGCAGTGTGACTAGCGGGAGTTCTGGGGCCAACGTCCTGACTTTC | CASSVTSGSSGANVLTF
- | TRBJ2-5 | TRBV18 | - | TGTGCCAGCTCAGACCGGGGCGCCCAGCAAGAGACCCAGTACTTC | CASSDRGAQQETQYF
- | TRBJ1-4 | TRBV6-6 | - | TGTGCCAGCCATAACAGGGCCGGTGAAAAACTGTTTTTT | CASHNRAGEKLFF
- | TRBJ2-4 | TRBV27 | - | TGTGCCAGCAGTTTAAGGGGAGGGGGTCAAGCCAAAAACATTCAGTACTTC | CASSLRGGGQAKNIQYF
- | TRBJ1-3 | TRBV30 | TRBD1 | TGTGCCTGGAGTGGACAGGGCATCTCTGGAAACACCATATATTTT | CAWSGQGISGNTIYF
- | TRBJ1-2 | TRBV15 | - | TGTGCCACCAGCCTAGGCCCCGACAGGAGCTATGGCTACACCTTC | CATSLGPDRSYGYTF
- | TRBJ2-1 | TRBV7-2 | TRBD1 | TGTGCCAGCAGCTTAAGTCAGGGGGTATACAATGAGCAGTTCTTC | CASSLSQGVYNEQFF
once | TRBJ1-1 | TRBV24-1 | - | TGTGCCACCAGTGGGGGCACTGAAGCTTTCTTT | CATSGGTEAFF
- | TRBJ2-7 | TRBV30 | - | TGTGCCTGGTCGCCAGGGCCTACCTACGAGCAGTACTTC | CAWSPGPTYEQYF
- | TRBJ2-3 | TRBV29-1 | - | TGCAGCGTTGTAGCAGGAGGCACAGATACGCAGTATTTT | CSVVAGGTDTQYF
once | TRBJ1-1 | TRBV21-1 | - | TGTGCCAGCAGCCCCAAGGACAGGGTATACCTGTTCATGAACACTGAAGCTTTCTTT | CASSPKDRVYLFMNTEAFF
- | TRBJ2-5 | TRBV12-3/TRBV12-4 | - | TGTGCCAGCAGTCCTGGGGGGGAGACCCAGTACTTC | CASSPGGETQYF
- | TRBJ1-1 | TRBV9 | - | TGTGCCAGCAGCGTTTTTTGGGGGTCGGGCACTGAAGCTTTCTTT | CASSVFWGSGTEAFF
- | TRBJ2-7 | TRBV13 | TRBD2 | TGTGCCAGCAGCTCCGGGACTAGCGGGAGTAGGTACGAGCAGTACTTC | CASSSGTSGSRYEQYF
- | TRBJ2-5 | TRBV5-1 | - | TGCGCCAGCAGCACTTCTGGAGGACCGGGGGAGACCCAGTACTTC | CASSTSGGPGETQYF
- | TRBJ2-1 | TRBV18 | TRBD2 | TGTGCCAGCTCACCAGGGGAACTAGCGAACTACAATGAGCAGTTCTTC | CASSPGELANYNEQFF
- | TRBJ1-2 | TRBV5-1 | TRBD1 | TGCGCCAGCAGCTCTGACAGGGCCCCGGACGATGGCTACACCTTC | CASSSDRAPDDGYTF
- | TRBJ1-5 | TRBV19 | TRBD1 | TGTGCCAGTAGTATAGGCCTCGGACAGGGCTGGCGCAATCAGCCCCAGCATTTT | CASSIGLGQGWRNQPQHF
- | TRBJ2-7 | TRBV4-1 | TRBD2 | TGCGCCAGCAGCCCACTCTTGAGACCCGGGGGGGAGCAGTACTTC | CASSPLLRPGGEQYF